This entry concerns a single T cell receptor (beta chain). In germline, CDR1 is MDHEN, CDR2 SYDVKM. The junction had 7 bases not matched to a gene; V was cut back by 8 bases and J by 6 bases. The CDR3 length is 14 residues. A single record per CDR3 protein comes from TCRdb applying MiXCR to the PCR reads. The sample has about 19,000 distinct CDR3 sequences; approximately 60% are singletons. The data belong to a study of vaccination and CD4 T cells after COVID-19. The sequence came from a human donor who had recovered from COVID-19. The specimen was CD4+ T cells from blood, collected after SARS-CoV-2 vaccination. The genes are TRBV28 and TRBJ2-1; 10 positions agree with TRBD2. CDR3 nucleotide sequence: TGTGCCAGCCACACAGCGGGGGGGGCCAATGAGCAGTTCTTC. This sequence encodes CASHTAGGANEQFF.